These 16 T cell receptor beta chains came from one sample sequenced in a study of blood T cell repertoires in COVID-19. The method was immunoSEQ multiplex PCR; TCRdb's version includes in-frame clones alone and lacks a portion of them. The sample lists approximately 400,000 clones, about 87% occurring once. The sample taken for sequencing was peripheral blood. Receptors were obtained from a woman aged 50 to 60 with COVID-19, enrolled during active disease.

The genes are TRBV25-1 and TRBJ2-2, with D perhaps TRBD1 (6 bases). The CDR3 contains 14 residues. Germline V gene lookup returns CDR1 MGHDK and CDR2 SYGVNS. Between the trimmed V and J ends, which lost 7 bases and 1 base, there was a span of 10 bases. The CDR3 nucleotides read TGTGCCAGCAACACAGGGCGGAACACCGGGGAGCTGTTTTTT. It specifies CASNTGRNTGELFF.

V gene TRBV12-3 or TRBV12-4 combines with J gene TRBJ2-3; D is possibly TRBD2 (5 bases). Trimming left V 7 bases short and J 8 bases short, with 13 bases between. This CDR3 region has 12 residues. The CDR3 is CASTEIEGTQYF. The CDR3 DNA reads TGTGCCAGCACCGAAATCGAGGGTACGCAGTATTTT.

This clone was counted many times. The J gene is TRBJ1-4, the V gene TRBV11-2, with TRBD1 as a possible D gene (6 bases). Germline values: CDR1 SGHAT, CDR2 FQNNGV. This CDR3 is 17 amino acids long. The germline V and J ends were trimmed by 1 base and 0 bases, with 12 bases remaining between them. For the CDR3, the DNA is TGTGCCAGCAGCTTAGGGATAAACAGGGCAACTAATGAAAAACTGTTTTTT. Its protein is CASSLGINRATNEKLFF.

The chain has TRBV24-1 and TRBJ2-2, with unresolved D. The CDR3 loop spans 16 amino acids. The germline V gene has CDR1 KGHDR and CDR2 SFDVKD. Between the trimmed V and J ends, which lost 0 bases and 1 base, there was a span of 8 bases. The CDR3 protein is CATSDLLAGNTGELFF. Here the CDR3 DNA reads TGTGCCACCAGTGATTTGTTGGCAGGGAACACCGGGGAGCTGTTTTTT.

The CDR3 here is CASSLGSGGAYNEQFF. The CDR3 DNA reads as TGTGCCAGCAGCTTGGGTAGCGGGGGGGCTTACAATGAGCAGTTCTTC. The V gene is TRBV5-4, the J gene TRBJ2-1, with 11 positions matching TRBD2. This CDR3 region has 16 residues. Germline values: CDR1 SGHNT, CDR2 YYREEE (reference sequence). The V and J ends lost 0 bases and 4 bases, in that order; junction bases with no gene match: 3.

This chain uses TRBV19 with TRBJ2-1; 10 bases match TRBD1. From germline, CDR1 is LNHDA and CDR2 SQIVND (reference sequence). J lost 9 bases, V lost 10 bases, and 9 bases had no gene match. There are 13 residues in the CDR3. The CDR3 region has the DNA TGTGCCACCCGGGACAGGGGAGTGGGTGAGCAGTTCTTC. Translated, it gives CATRDRGVGEQFF.

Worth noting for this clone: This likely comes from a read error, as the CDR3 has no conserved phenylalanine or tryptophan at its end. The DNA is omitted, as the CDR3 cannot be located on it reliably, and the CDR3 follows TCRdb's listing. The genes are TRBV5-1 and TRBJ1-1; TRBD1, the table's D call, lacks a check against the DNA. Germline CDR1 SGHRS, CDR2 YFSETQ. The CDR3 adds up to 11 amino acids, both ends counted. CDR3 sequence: CASSWTGDRLR.

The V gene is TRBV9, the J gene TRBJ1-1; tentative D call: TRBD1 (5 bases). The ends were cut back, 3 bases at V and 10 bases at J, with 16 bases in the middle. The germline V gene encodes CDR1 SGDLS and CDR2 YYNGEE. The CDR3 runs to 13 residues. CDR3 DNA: TGTGCCAGCAGCGACGACAGTCCGGCTGGAGCTTTCTTT. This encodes CASSDDSPAGAFF.

The CDR3 reads CASNLLGANGELFF. In DNA form, the CDR3 reads TGTGCCAGCAATCTGCTGGGGGCAAACGGGGAGCTGTTTTTT. The rearrangement uses TRBV6-5 and TRBJ2-2; maybe TRBD1 (6 bases). Per germline, CDR1 MNHEY and CDR2 SVGAGI. This CDR3 region has 14 residues. V was trimmed by 7 bases and J by 7 bases, leaving 16 bases between them.

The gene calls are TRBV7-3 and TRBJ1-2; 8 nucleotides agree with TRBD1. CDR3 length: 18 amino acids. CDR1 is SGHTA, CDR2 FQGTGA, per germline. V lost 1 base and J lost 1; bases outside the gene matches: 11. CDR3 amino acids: CASSLKGVGTGYNYGYTF. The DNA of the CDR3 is TGTGCCAGCAGCTTAAAGGGTGTCGGGACAGGCTATAACTATGGCTACACCTTC.

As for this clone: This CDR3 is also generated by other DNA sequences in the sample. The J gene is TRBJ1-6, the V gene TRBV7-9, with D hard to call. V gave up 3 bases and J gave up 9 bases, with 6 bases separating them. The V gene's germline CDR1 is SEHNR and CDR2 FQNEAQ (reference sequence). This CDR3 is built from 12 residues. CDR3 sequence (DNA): TGTGCCAGCAGCTTCGGCGGTTCACCCCTCCACTTT. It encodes CASSFGGSPLHF.

In DNA form, the CDR3 reads TGTGCCAGCACTAATCTAGGGGGCAGGGGGAATTCAGATACGCAGTATTTT. Protein: CASTNLGGRGNSDTQYF. J is TRBJ2-3 and V is TRBV5-5, with 7 bases lining up with TRBD1. The CDR3 has 17 residues. The germline gives CDR1 SGHKS, CDR2 YYEKEE (reference sequence). Trimming at V came to 6 bases and at J to 4 bases, leaving 17 bases not matched to a gene.

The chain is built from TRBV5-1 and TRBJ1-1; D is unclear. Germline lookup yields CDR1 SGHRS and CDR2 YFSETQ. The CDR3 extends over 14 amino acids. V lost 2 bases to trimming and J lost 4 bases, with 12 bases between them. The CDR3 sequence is CASSLRLRGTEAFF. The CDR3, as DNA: TGCGCCAGCAGCTTAAGGCTGCGGGGCACTGAAGCTTTCTTT.

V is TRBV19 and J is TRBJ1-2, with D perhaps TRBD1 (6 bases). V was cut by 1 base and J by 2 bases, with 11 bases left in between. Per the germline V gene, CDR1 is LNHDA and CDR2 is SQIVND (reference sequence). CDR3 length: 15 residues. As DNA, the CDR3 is TGTGCCAGTAGTATAGGGCCAGGGGCGAACTATGGCTACACCTTC. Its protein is CASSIGPGANYGYTF.

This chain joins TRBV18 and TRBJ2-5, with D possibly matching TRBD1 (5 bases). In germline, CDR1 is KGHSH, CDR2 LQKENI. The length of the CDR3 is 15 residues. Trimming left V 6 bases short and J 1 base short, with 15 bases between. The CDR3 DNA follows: TGTGCCAGCTCCCAACTGAGAAGGGGCCAAGAGACCCAGTACTTC. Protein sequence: CASSQLRRGQETQYF.

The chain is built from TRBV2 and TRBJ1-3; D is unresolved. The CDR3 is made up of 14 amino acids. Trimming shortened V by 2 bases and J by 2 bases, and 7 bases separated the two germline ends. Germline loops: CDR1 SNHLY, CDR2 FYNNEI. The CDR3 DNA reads TGTGCCAGCAGTGAAAACACGCCTGGAAACACCATATATTTT. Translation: CASSENTPGNTIYF.